Listed below are T cell receptor beta chains from one sample, sequenced in a study of blood T cell repertoires in COVID-19. Repertoires were generated with immunoSEQ multiplex PCR, while TCRdb's copy carries only in-frame clones and drops some. Among around 61,000 clones listed, just under 90% were seen once. Source material: peripheral blood. The receptors shown here come from a man aged 55 to 70 with acute or convalescent COVID-19. Each CDR3 is given with its conserved first and last residue.

v_call cdr3_aa
TRBV6-5 CASSRLAGGNEQFF
TRBV20-1 CSASGEQGSYEQYF
TRBV5-5 CASSLADSWTEAFF
TRBV19 CASSMDRQGLNQPQHF
TRBV30 CAWSGGGDTDTQYF
TRBV4-2 CASRGSGAPNEQFF
TRBV27 CASSPSGAIYEQYF
TRBV6-5 CASTDSSYEQYF
TRBV7-9 CATSSGGSDYNEQFF
TRBV6-5 CASSPLQGYGYTF
TRBV7-9 CASIPGSGGADNEQFF
TRBV5-1 CASSLELNEQYF
TRBV7-2 CASSSRGGNEQFF
TRBV5-6 CASSSWGGRNEQFF
TRBV4-2 CASSQREVSTDTQYF
TRBV13 CASSWDSHLYEQYF
TRBV7-3 CASLRGRVQETQYF
TRBV12-3/TRBV12-4 CASSLDSVEAFF
TRBV28 CASTPGQLYGYTF
TRBV19 CASSMARTSGLKWYF
TRBV19 CASSIQAARGNEQFF
TRBV10-3 CAITSSPTSRYF
TRBV2 CASSPGQGRYGYTF
TRBV6-1 CASSEIRNQPQHF
TRBV12-5 CASGSGQAPNSPLHF
TRBV19 CASSPQATNEKLFF
TRBV19 CASSRYRYSNQPQHF